The present entry profiles one T cell receptor (beta chain) with its context. Original processing methods: As immunoSEQ supplied junction-only sequences (without quality scores), filtering differed. Sequencing was performed with immunoSEQ multiplex PCR; in TCRdb, only in-frame clones are kept and a portion is missing. That table gives V, J and clone size, and the DNA gave D and trimming. This sample has approximately 1,500,000 clones, with over 95% found just once. These data originate in a study of shared clonotypes between healthy human individuals. Germline values: CDR1 SGDLS, CDR2 YYNGEE. There are 16 residues in the CDR3. Trimming removed 1 base at V and 0 bases at J, with 11 bases between.

Input material: naive CD4+ T cells sorted from blood. As for subset: CD45RA+ positively selected. The TCR originated in a man between 25 and 39 years old in good health. This rearrangement joins TRBV9 to TRBJ1-3; D gene uncertain. The CDR3 loop is CASSVFGRSSGNTIYF. CDR3 nucleotide sequence: TGTGCCAGCAGCGTATTTGGACGGAGCTCTGGAAACACCATATATTTT.